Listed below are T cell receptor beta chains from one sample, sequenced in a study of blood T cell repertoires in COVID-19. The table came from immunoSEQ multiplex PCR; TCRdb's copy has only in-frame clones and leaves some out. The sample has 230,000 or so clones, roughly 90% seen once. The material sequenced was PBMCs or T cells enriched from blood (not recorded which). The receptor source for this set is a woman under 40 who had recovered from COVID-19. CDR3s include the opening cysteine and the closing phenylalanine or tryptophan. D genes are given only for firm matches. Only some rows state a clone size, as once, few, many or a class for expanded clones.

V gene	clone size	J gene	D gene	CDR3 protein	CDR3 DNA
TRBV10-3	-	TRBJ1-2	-	CAISESGGGRNYGYTF	TGTGCCATCAGTGAGTCGGGCGGGGGACGAAACTATGGCTACACCTTC
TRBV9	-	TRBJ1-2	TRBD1	CASSQDRAHGYTF	TGTGCCAGCAGCCAGGACAGGGCGCATGGCTACACCTTC
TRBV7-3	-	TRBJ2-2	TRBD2	CASSLSWSGAYDGELFF	TGTGCCAGCAGCTTAAGTTGGAGCGGGGCCTATGACGGGGAGCTGTTTTTT
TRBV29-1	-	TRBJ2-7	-	CSVGRGTYEQYF	TGCAGCGTTGGGAGGGGTACCTACGAGCAGTACTTC
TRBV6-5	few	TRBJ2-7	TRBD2	CASSYRLAGAPYEQYF	TGTGCCAGCAGTTACCGACTAGCGGGGGCACCCTACGAGCAGTACTTC
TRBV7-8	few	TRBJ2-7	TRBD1	CASSLRQGYYEQYF	TGTGCCAGCAGCTTACGACAGGGTTACTACGAGCAGTACTTC
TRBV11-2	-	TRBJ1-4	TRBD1	CASSQIRDRGLEKLFF	TGTGCCAGCAGTCAAATAAGGGACAGGGGGCTTGAAAAACTGTTTTTT
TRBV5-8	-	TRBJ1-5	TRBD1	CASSLLTGGYSNQPQHF	TGTGCCAGCAGCTTGCTGACAGGGGGATATAGCAATCAGCCCCAGCATTTT
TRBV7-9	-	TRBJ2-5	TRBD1	CASSLRQGGIETQYF	TGTGCCAGCAGCTTACGACAGGGGGGAATAGAGACCCAGTACTTC
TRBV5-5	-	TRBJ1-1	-	CASSPRASNTEAFF	TGTGCCAGCAGCCCCAGGGCCTCGAACACTGAAGCTTTCTTT
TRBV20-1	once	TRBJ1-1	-	CSAKPYTEAFF	TGCAGTGCGAAGCCATACACTGAAGCTTTCTTT
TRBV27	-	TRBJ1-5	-	CASSPGYNQQPQHF	TGTGCCAGCAGTCCAGGCTACAACCAGCAGCCCCAGCATTTT
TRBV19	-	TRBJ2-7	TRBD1	CASSANRDRIYEQYF	TGTGCCAGTAGCGCCAACCGGGACAGGATCTACGAGCAGTACTTC
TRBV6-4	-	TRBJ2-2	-	CASTWTANTGELFF	TGTGCCAGCACCTGGACAGCGAACACCGGGGAGCTGTTTTTT
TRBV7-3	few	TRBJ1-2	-	CASSLMTVANYGYTF	TGTGCCAGCAGCTTAATGACTGTAGCTAACTATGGCTACACCTTC
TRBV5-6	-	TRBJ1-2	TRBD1	CASSSQGANYGYTF	TGTGCCAGCAGCTCGCAGGGGGCTAACTATGGCTACACCTTC
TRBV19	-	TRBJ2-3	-	CASSIGGRADTQYF	TGTGCCAGTAGTATAGGGGGGCGAGCAGATACGCAGTATTTT
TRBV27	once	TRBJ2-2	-	CASSFWSSLNTGELFF	TGTGCCAGCAGTTTCTGGAGCTCATTGAACACCGGGGAGCTGTTTTTT
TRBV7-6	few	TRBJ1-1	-	CASSLEQGNTEAFF	TGTGCCAGCAGCTTAGAACAGGGGAACACTGAAGCTTTCTTT
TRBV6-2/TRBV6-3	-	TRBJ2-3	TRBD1	CASSPVPGQGDTQYF	TGTGCCAGCAGCCCCGTCCCGGGACAGGGGGATACGCAGTATTTT
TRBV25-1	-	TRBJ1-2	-	CASSEGHGTLYGYTF	TGTGCCAGCAGTGAAGGTCACGGGACACTCTATGGCTACACCTTC
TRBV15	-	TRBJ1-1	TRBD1	CATSREPGGRTEAFF	TGTGCCACCAGCAGAGAACCAGGGGGCAGGACTGAAGCTTTCTTT
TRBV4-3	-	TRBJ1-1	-	CASSQVPDTEAFF	TGCGCCAGCAGCCAAGTCCCCGACACTGAAGCTTTCTTT
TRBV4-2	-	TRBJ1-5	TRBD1	CASSQVGTGGGQPQHF	TGTGCCAGCAGCCAAGTTGGGACAGGGGGCGGTCAGCCCCAGCATTTT
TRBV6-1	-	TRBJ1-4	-	CASSDSRFNEKLFF	TGTGCCAGCAGTGATTCCCGGTTTAATGAAAAACTGTTTTTT
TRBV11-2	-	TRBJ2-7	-	CASSLVAGLHYEQYF	TGTGCCAGCAGCTTAGTGGCGGGATTACACTACGAGCAGTACTTC
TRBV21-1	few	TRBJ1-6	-	CASSNESLSSPLHF	TGTGCCAGCAGCAACGAGTCTTTGAGCTCACCCCTCCACTTT
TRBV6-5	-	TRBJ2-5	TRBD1	CASSTLDRGETQYF	TGTGCCAGCAGTACCCTAGACAGGGGCGAGACCCAGTACTTC
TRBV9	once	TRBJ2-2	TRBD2	CASSEGLADTGELFF	TGTGCCAGCAGCGAAGGACTAGCGGACACCGGGGAGCTGTTTTTT
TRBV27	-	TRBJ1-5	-	CASSLFHSNQPQHF	TGTGCCAGCAGTTTATTTCATAGCAATCAGCCCCAGCATTTT
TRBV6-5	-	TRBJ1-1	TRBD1	CASSRGGGTEAFF	TGTGCCAGCAGTAGAGGGGGCGGCACTGAAGCTTTCTTT
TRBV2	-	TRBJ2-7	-	CASIKSRGIYEQYF	TGTGCCAGCATCAAGTCCAGGGGAATTTACGAGCAGTACTTC
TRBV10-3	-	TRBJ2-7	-	CAHRRGNGDEQYF	TGTGCCCATAGGAGGGGCAATGGGGACGAGCAGTACTTC
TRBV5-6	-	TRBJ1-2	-	CASSLLENGYTF	TGTGCCAGCAGCTTGCTAGAGAATGGCTACACCTTC
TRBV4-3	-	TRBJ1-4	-	CASSHESGPTNEKLFF	TGCGCCAGCAGCCACGAATCAGGGCCAACTAATGAAAAACTGTTTTTT
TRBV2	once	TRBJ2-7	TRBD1	CASAVDRTYEQYF	TGTGCCAGCGCCGTGGACAGGACCTACGAGCAGTACTTC
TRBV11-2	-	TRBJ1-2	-	CASRWGGGYTF	TGTGCCAGCAGATGGGGCGGAGGCTACACCTTC
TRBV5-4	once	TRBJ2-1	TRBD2	CASSLAAGGNNEQFF	TGTGCCAGCAGCTTGGCAGCGGGGGGCAACAATGAGCAGTTCTTC
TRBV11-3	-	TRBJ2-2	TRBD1	CASSPRQGGGELFF	TGTGCCAGCAGCCCGCGACAGGGGGGCGGGGAGCTGTTTTTT
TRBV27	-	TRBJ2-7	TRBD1	CASSLSTGTGNYEQYF	TGTGCCAGCAGTTTATCTACGGGGACAGGCAACTACGAGCAGTACTTC
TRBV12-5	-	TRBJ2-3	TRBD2	CASGYPLGASGGARTDTQYF	TGTGCTAGTGGTTACCCCCTCGGGGCTAGCGGGGGGGCCCGCACAGATACGCAGTATTTT
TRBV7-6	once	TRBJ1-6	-	CASSRIPGVKSNSPLHF	TGTGCCAGCAGTCGCATCCCCGGGGTAAAATCTAATTCACCCCTCCACTTT
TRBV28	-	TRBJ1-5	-	CASTRTPDSNQPQHF	TGTGCCAGCACCCGGACTCCTGATAGCAATCAGCCCCAGCATTTT
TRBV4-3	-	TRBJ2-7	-	CASSQARSSYEQYF	TGCGCCAGCAGCCAAGCCCGGAGCTCCTACGAGCAGTACTTC
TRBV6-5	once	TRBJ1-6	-	CASSYSTAVSNSPLHF	TGTGCCAGCAGTTACTCGACCGCGGTCTCTAATTCACCCCTCCACTTT
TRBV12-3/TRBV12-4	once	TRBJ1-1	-	CASSLNLAGAFF	TGTGCCAGCAGTTTGAATCTGGCCGGGGCTTTCTTT
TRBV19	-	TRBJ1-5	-	CASSTHNQPQHF	TGTGCCAGTAGTACCCACAATCAGCCCCAGCATTTT
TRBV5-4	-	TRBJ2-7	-	CASSFWQDAYEQYF	TGTGCCAGCAGCTTTTGGCAGGATGCCTACGAGCAGTACTTC
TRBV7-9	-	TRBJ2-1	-	CASSLTGQGEQFF	TGTGCCAGCAGCTTGACAGGTCAAGGGGAGCAGTTCTTC
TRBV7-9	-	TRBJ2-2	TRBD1	CASSLGQGHTGELFF	TGTGCCAGCAGCTTAGGACAGGGACACACCGGGGAGCTGTTTTTT
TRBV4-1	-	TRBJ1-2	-	CASGLLAGAYGYTF	TGCGCCAGCGGCCTCCTAGCAGGGGCCTATGGCTACACCTTC
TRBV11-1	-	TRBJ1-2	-	CASSLVGSDSYGYTF	TGTGCCAGCAGCTTAGTTGGCAGCGATTCCTATGGCTACACCTTC
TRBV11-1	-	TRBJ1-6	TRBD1	CASSRDRVERSPLHF	TGTGCCAGCAGCCGGGACAGGGTAGAGCGGTCACCCCTCCACTTT
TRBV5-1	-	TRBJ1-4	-	CASSSSLNEKLFF	TGCGCCAGCAGTAGCAGTCTTAATGAAAAACTGTTTTTT
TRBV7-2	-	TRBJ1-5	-	CASSFARSNQPQHF	TGTGCCAGCAGCTTCGCCAGAAGCAATCAGCCCCAGCATTTT
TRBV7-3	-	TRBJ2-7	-	CASSLTAASPSYEQYF	TGTGCCAGCAGCTTAACGGCTGCGTCACCTAGCTACGAGCAGTACTTC
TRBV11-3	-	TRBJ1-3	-	CASSLAGQGNTIYF	TGTGCCAGCAGCTTAGCTGGGCAGGGAAACACCATATATTTT
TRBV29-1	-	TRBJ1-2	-	CSVGAGRDYGYTF	TGCAGCGTGGGGGCCGGCAGGGACTATGGCTACACCTTC
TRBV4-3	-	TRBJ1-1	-	CASGRTADTEAFF	TGCGCCAGCGGGAGGACGGCAGACACTGAAGCTTTCTTT